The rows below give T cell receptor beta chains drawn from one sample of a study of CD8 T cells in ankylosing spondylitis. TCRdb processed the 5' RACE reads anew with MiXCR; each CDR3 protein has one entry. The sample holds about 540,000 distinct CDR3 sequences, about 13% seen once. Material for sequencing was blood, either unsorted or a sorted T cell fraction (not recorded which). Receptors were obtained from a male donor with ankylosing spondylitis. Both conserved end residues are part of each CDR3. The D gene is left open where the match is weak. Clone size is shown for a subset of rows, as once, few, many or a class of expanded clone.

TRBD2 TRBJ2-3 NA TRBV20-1 CSAARLAGQNGDTQYF TGCAGTGCTGCCCGCCTAGCGGGCCAAAATGGAGATACGCAGTATTTT
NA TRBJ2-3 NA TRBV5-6 CASSFQIDTQYF TGTGCCAGCAGCTTCCAGATTGATACGCAGTATTTT
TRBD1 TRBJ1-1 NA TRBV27 CASRRQGWTEAFF TGTGCCAGCAGAAGACAGGGGTGGACTGAAGCTTTCTTT
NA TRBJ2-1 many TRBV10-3 CAISESFGAGEQFF TGTGCCATCAGTGAGTCGTTTGGGGCTGGGGAGCAGTTCTTC
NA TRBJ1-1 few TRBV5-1 CASSLTGNLLTEAFF TGCGCCAGCAGCCTTACAGGGAATTTGCTCACTGAAGCTTTCTTT
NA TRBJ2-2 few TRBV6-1 CASLWGHKTGELFF TGTGCCAGCCTATGGGGGCATAAAACCGGGGAGCTGTTTTTT
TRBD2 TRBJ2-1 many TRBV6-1 CASSLRLASYNEQFF TGTGCCAGCAGTCTCCGACTAGCGTCGTACAATGAGCAGTTCTTC
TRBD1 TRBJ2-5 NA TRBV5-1 CASSTQGAETQYF TGCGCCAGCAGCACTCAGGGGGCTGAGACCCAGTACTTC
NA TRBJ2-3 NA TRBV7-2 CASSLEARVTDTQYF TGTGCCAGCAGCTTAGAGGCCAGGGTCACAGATACGCAGTATTTT
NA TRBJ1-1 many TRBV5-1 CASSLGENTEAFF TGTGCCAGCAGTTTAGGGGAGAACACTGAAGCTTTCTTT
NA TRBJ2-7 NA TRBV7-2 CASSLGDPYEQYF TGTGCCAGCAGCTTAGGAGACCCCTACGAGCAGTACTTC
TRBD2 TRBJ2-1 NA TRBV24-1 CATSDPGLAGERSYNEQFF TGTGCCACCAGTGATCCTGGACTAGCGGGAGAGCGCTCCTACAATGAGCAGTTCTTC
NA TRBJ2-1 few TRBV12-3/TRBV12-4 CASTLGLAGEQFF TGTGCCAGCACCTTAGGGCTAGCCGGTGAGCAGTTCTTC
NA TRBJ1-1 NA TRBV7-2 CASQRVNTEAFF TGTGCCAGCCAACGGGTGAACACTGAAGCTTTCTTT
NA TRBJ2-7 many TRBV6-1 CASSRSRVMYEQYF TGTGCCAGCAGTCGCAGCAGGGTTATGTACGAGCAGTACTTC
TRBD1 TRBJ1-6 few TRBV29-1 CSARAGQGDSPLHF TGCAGCGCCCGAGCGGGACAGGGAGATTCACCCCTCCACTTT
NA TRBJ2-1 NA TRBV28 CASSPGVNEQFF TGTGCCAGCAGCCCAGGGGTCAATGAGCAGTTCTTC
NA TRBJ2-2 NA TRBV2 CASHGRRTGELFF TGTGCCAGCCACGGGAGACGTACCGGGGAGCTGTTTTTT
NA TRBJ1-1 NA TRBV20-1 CSARGTRAGVNTEAFF TGCAGTGCTAGAGGTACACGGGCAGGTGTGAACACTGAAGCTTTCTTT
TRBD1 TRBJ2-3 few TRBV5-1 CASSSRTGASTDTQYF TGCGCCAGCAGCTCCAGGACAGGGGCAAGCACAGATACGCAGTATTTT
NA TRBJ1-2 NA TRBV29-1 CSVAGPGLFGYTF TGCAGCGTTGCGGGGCCCGGGTTGTTTGGCTACACCTTC
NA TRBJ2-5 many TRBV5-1 CASSPGTFQETQYF TGCGCCAGCAGCCCAGGGACGTTTCAAGAGACCCAGTACTTC
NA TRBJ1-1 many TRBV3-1 CASSQEGRNTEAFF TGTGCCAGCAGCCAAGAAGGGCGGAACACTGAAGCTTTCTTT
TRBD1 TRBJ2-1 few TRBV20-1 CSAPQGKGYNEQFF TGCAGTGCCCCACAGGGGAAGGGATACAATGAGCAGTTCTTC
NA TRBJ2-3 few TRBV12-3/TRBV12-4 CASRGRRVRTTDTQYF TGTGCCAGCAGGGGCCGCAGGGTGAGAACGACAGATACGCAGTATTTT
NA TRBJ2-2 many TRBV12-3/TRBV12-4 CASTIDLLNTGELFF TGTGCCAGCACCATTGACTTACTAAACACCGGGGAGCTGTTTTTT
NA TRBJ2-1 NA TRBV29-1 CSVDGGTHYNEQFF TGCAGCGTTGATGGCGGGACACACTACAATGAGCAGTTCTTC
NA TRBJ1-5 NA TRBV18 CASSPPGGGPYQPQHF TGTGCCAGCTCACCCCCGGGAGGGGGTCCTTATCAGCCCCAGCATTTT
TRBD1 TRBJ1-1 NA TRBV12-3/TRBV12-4 CASSLAGTGGREAFF TGTGCCAGCAGTTTAGCGGGGACAGGGGGCCGTGAAGCTTTCTTT
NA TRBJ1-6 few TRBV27 CASSSYSALHF TGTGCCAGCAGCTCCTACAGTGCCCTCCACTTT
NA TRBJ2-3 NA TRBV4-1 CASSQDNPGLTDTQYF TGCGCCAGCAGCCAAGATAATCCGGGACTCACAGATACGCAGTATTTT
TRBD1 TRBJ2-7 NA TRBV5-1 CASSFTSGQGEYEQYF TGCGCCAGCAGCTTTACTTCTGGACAGGGGGAATACGAGCAGTACTTC